These T cell receptor beta chains were read from a single sample in a study of cytomegalovirus exposure and HLA in healthy donors. TCRdb's table, derived via immunoSEQ multiplex PCR, lists solely in-frame clones and lacks some. This table lists 140,000 or so clones. Sequencing was performed on PBMCs. All receptors derive from a male donor in good health and CMV-seronegative. The CDR3 runs from the conserved cysteine through the conserved F or W. A D gene is named only where the DNA matches it firmly.

TRBJ2-1 | TRBD2 | TRBV2 | CASSEGLGTSGRKDTYNEQFF | TGTGCCAGCAGTGAAGGACTCGGGACTAGCGGGAGAAAGGACACCTACAATGAGCAGTTCTTC
TRBJ2-5 | . | TRBV7-8 | CASLKRAYQETQYF | TGTGCCAGCTTAAAGAGGGCATACCAAGAGACCCAGTACTTC
TRBJ1-2 | TRBD1 | TRBV6-6 | CASSLAGTGNGYTF | TGTGCCAGCAGTTTAGCCGGGACAGGGAACGGCTACACCTTC
TRBJ2-7 | TRBD1 | TRBV7-9 | CASSLAAGQGGYEQYF | TGTGCCAGCAGCTTAGCGGCAGGACAGGGCGGCTACGAGCAGTACTTC
TRBJ1-1 | . | TRBV11-3 | CASSPSRGMNTEAFF | TGTGCCAGCAGCCCCTCGCGAGGAATGAACACTGAAGCTTTCTTT
TRBJ2-7 | . | TRBV4-3 | CASSQTTKGIYEQYF | TGCGCCAGCAGCCAGACCACGAAGGGGATCTACGAGCAGTACTTC
TRBJ1-1 | . | TRBV6-6 | CASITLAGAEAFF | TGTGCCAGCATCACCCTAGCGGGGGCTGAAGCTTTCTTT
TRBJ1-1 | . | TRBV25-1 | CASSPHHGGAVMNTEAFF | TGTGCCAGCAGTCCTCACCATGGTGGGGCGGTCATGAACACTGAAGCTTTCTTT
TRBJ1-2 | . | TRBV27 | CASSPVSRVGGYTF | TGTGCCAGCAGTCCCGTCTCCAGGGTGGGCGGCTACACCTTC
TRBJ1-1 | TRBD1 | TRBV5-1 | CASSRGQKMNTEAFF | TGCGCCAGCAGCCGGGGACAGAAGATGAACACTGAAGCTTTCTTT
TRBJ2-7 | TRBD2 | TRBV5-1 | CASSLGGLAGASNYEQYF | TGCGCCAGCAGCTTGGGGGGACTAGCGGGGGCCTCTAATTACGAGCAGTACTTC
TRBJ2-5 | TRBD1 | TRBV6-1 | CASSVSGTGGAETQYF | TGTGCCAGCAGTGTTTCCGGGACAGGGGGCGCCGAGACCCAGTACTTC
TRBJ1-1 | . | TRBV6-6 | CASGSGRITEAFF | TGTGCCAGCGGCTCAGGGCGAATCACTGAAGCTTTCTTT
TRBJ2-5 | . | TRBV9 | CASSSSTGVVGETQYF | TGTGCCAGCAGCTCTTCGACAGGCGTCGTGGGAGAGACCCAGTACTTC
TRBJ2-7 | . | TRBV25-1 | CASSELGGSYEQYF | TGTGCCAGCAGTGAACTGGGGGGATCATACGAGCAGTACTTC
TRBJ1-1 | TRBD1 | TRBV25-1 | CASSELVEGARAFF | TGTGCCAGCAGTGAATTGGTCGAGGGGGCGCGAGCTTTCTTT
TRBJ1-5 | TRBD1 | TRBV9 | CASSQGARDQPQHF | TGTGCCAGCAGCCAGGGGGCGCGGGATCAGCCCCAGCATTTT
TRBJ2-5 | TRBD1 | TRBV5-6 | CASSRRGLTETQYF | TGTGCCAGCAGCCGCAGGGGGCTTACAGAGACCCAGTACTTC
TRBJ1-2 | . | TRBV7-2 | CASSDRGAGGYTF | TGTGCCAGCAGCGACCGGGGGGCGGGAGGCTACACCTTC
TRBJ2-1 | TRBD2 | TRBV5-1 | CASSETSGRANEQFF | TGCGCCAGCAGCGAGACTAGCGGGAGGGCCAATGAGCAGTTCTTC
TRBJ1-5 | . | TRBV15 | CATSRDLGIDQPQHF | TGTGCCACCAGCAGAGATCTGGGCATAGATCAGCCCCAGCATTTT
TRBJ2-7 | . | TRBV9 | CASSGPLSYEQYF | TGTGCCAGCAGCGGTCCATTATCCTACGAGCAGTACTTC
TRBJ2-2 | TRBD2 | TRBV13 | CASSLGTSGGELFF | TGTGCCAGCAGCCTCGGGACTAGCGGGGGGGAGCTGTTTTTT
TRBJ2-5 | TRBD2 | TRBV9 | CASSVVGAGDQETQYF | TGTGCCAGCAGCGTTGTAGGAGCGGGGGACCAAGAGACCCAGTACTTC
TRBJ1-1 | . | TRBV6-6 | CASGVGVNTEAFF | TGTGCCTCCGGGGTGGGAGTGAACACTGAAGCTTTCTTT
TRBJ1-4 | . | TRBV18 | CASSPSPEAWRNEKLFF | TGTGCCAGCTCACCATCCCCCGAGGCCTGGAGAAATGAAAAACTGTTTTTT
TRBJ2-5 | TRBD2 | TRBV7-8 | CASSALGMREAETQYF | TGTGCCAGCAGCGCCCTAGGGATGCGGGAGGCAGAGACCCAGTACTTC
TRBJ2-1 | . | TRBV30 | CAWSAEGNEQFF | TGTGCCTGGAGTGCGGAGGGGAATGAGCAGTTCTTC
TRBJ2-7 | TRBD2 | TRBV30 | CAWRTSGRAYEQYF | TGTGCCTGGAGAACGAGCGGGAGGGCCTACGAGCAGTACTTC
TRBJ2-5 | TRBD2 | TRBV27 | CASSFGAPVAGNQETQYF | TGTGCCAGCAGTTTTGGGGCCCCGGTAGCGGGTAACCAAGAGACCCAGTACTTC
TRBJ2-7 | TRBD1 | TRBV18 | CASSPLGQGFYEQYF | TGTGCCAGCTCACCACTGGGACAGGGGTTCTACGAGCAGTACTTC
TRBJ2-5 | . | TRBV5-6 | CASSFITTIQETQYF | TGTGCCAGCAGCTTCATCACAACTATTCAAGAGACCCAGTACTTC
TRBJ1-5 | . | TRBV27 | CASSLSGAGHQPQHF | TGTGCCAGCAGTTTATCGGGGGCCGGGCATCAGCCCCAGCATTTT
TRBJ1-6 | . | TRBV11-2 | CASSLRDSPLHF | TGTGCCAGCAGCTTAAGAGATTCACCCCTCCACTTT
TRBJ2-7 | TRBD2 | TRBV2 | CASSAGLVGYEQYF | TGTGCCAGCAGTGCTGGACTAGTAGGCTACGAGCAGTACTTC
TRBJ2-7 | . | TRBV25-1 | CASSEYTYEQYF | TGTGCCAGCAGTGAATACACCTACGAGCAGTACTTC
TRBJ2-7 | . | TRBV5-1 | CASSFGGGGNYEQYF | TGCGCCAGCAGCTTTGGTGGAGGGGGCAACTACGAGCAGTACTTC
TRBJ1-5 | . | TRBV27 | CASSLSRVQPQHF | TGTGCCAGCAGTTTAAGCAGGGTTCAGCCCCAGCATTTT
TRBJ2-2 | TRBD2 | TRBV19 | CASETSGRGTGELFF | TGTGCCAGTGAGACTAGCGGGAGAGGTACCGGGGAGCTGTTTTTT
TRBJ2-7 | TRBD1 | TRBV18 | CASSPLRGTNEQYF | TGTGCCAGCTCACCACTCAGGGGGACCAACGAGCAGTACTTC
TRBJ2-5 | TRBD2 | TRBV5-1 | CASRVLAGVGETQYF | TGCGCCAGCAGAGTACTAGCGGGAGTTGGTGAGACCCAGTACTTC